One sample yielded the 8 T cell receptor beta chains listed below, sequenced in a study of PD-L1 blockade in urothelial cancer. Produced via immunoSEQ multiplex PCR; TCRdb's table is partial and in-frame only. The sample records 130,000 or so clones, approximately 88% being singletons. Documented time point: pretreatment peripheral blood. Sample: PBMCs, taken around atezolizumab (anti-PD-L1) treatment. Source of these receptors: a man aged 50 to 60 with urothelial cancer.

The chain employs TRBV28 and TRBJ2-5; tentatively, D is TRBD2 (6 bases). This CDR3 comprises 14 residues. CDR1 MDHEN and CDR2 SYDVKM come from the germline V gene. V lost 6 bases and J 7 bases, leaving 18 bases between the germline ends. The CDR3 protein is CASRTTGLGGTQYF. In nucleotides, the CDR3 is TGTGCCAGCAGGACTACGGGGTTGGGAGGGACCCAGTACTTC. The variable domain in full, completed from reference TRBV28 and TRBJ2-5, reads DVKVTQSSRYLVKRTGEKVFLECVQDMDHENMFWYRQDPGLGLRLIYFSYDVKMKEKGDIPEGYSVSREKKERFSLILESASTNQTSMYLCASRTTGLGGTQYFGPGTRLLVL.

The chain carries TRBV5-8 and TRBJ2-5; D ambiguous. The CDR3 has 13 amino acids. Trimming pared 2 bases from V and 5 bases from J, leaving 10 bases between. Germline V lookup: CDR1 SGHTS, CDR2 YDEGEE. The CDR3 protein is CASSLLSLETQYF. DNA for the CDR3: TGTGCCAGCAGCTTATTATCTTTGGAGACCCAGTACTTC.

V is TRBV6-5 and J is TRBJ2-7; a weak D match, TRBD1 (5 bases). V lost 0 bases to trimming and J lost 3 bases, with 12 bases between them. Germline CDR1 MNHEY, CDR2 SVGAGI. The CDR3 loop spans 15 amino acids. The CDR3 spells CASSYSGQGSYEQYF. The CDR3 DNA reads as TGTGCCAGCAGTTACTCGGGGCAGGGAAGCTACGAGCAGTACTTC.

The V and J genes are TRBV5-4 and TRBJ2-3, with TRBD2 identical over 11 bases. Trimming cost V 4 bases and J 2 bases; bases outside gene matches: 6. Germline V gene lookup returns CDR1 SGHNT and CDR2 YYREEE (reference sequence). This CDR3 comprises 16 residues. The DNA for the CDR3 is TGTGCCAGCAGCACTCTAGCGGGAGGTGACACAGATACGCAGTATTTT. This sequence encodes CASSTLAGGDTDTQYF.

The chain recombines TRBV9 with TRBJ1-3; no definite D call. Deletions cut 1 base from V and 0 bases from J, with 8 bases between. The CDR3 extends over 15 amino acids. Germline V gives CDR1 SGDLS, CDR2 YYNGEE. DNA for the CDR3: TGTGCCAGCAGCGTATCGTTTAGCTCTGGAAACACCATATATTTT. Protein sequence: CASSVSFSSGNTIYF.

The chain has TRBV5-1 and TRBJ1-1; 7 bases agree with TRBD1. CDR3 length: 14 residues. Germline CDR1 and CDR2: SGHRS and YFSETQ. Trimming at V came to 4 bases and at J to 9 bases, leaving 12 bases not matched to a gene. CDR3 residues: CASSVADRVNQAFF. The DNA for the CDR3 is TGCGCCAGCAGCGTAGCAGACAGGGTAAATCAAGCTTTCTTT.

The gene calls are TRBV30 and TRBJ2-7, with 8 bases lining up with TRBD2. The germline V gene has CDR1 GTSNPN and CDR2 SVGIG (reference sequence). This CDR3 comprises 13 residues. The trim removed 2 bases at V and 6 bases at J, leaving 6 bases unmatched. The CDR3 loop is CAWSNPSGGEQYF. Written as DNA, the CDR3 is TGTGCCTGGAGTAACCCGAGCGGGGGCGAGCAGTACTTC.

This sequence joins TRBV11-2 and TRBJ2-7; unclear D gene. The germline V and J ends were trimmed by 7 bases and 3 bases, with 22 bases remaining between them. CDR3 length: 16 residues. The V gene's germline CDR1 is SGHAT and CDR2 FQNNGV. The CDR3 loop reads CASTPGSSSRYYEQYF. DNA of the CDR3: TGTGCCAGCACTCCAGGATCTTCCAGTCGCTACTACGAGCAGTACTTC.